Listed below are T cell receptor beta chains from one sample, sequenced in a study of blood T cell repertoires in COVID-19. TCRdb's table, derived via immunoSEQ multiplex PCR, lists solely in-frame clones and lacks some. The data show about 130,000 clones, less than 90% seen once. Sequencing input: peripheral blood. Receptors originate from a man aged 65 to 79 with acute or convalescent COVID-19. Each CDR3 is given with its conserved first and last residue. A D gene is named only where the DNA matches it firmly. Size tells how often a clone was seen (once, few, many) or the class of an expanded clone, and some rows leave it out.

D: -; size: -; J: TRBJ1-2; V: TRBV5-1; DNA: TGCGCCAGCAGCTTGGACGGGTCGTATCCCTTTGGCTACACCTTC; CDR3: CASSLDGSYPFGYTF
D: TRBD1; size: few; J: TRBJ2-5; V: TRBV5-1; DNA: TGCGCCAGCAGCCAGTTAGGGACAGAAAAAGAGACCCAGTACTTC; CDR3: CASSQLGTEKETQYF
D: TRBD1; size: -; J: TRBJ2-7; V: TRBV19; DNA: TGTGCCAGCCGCCGGGACAGCTCCTACGAGCAGTACTTC; CDR3: CASRRDSSYEQYF
D: -; size: -; J: TRBJ2-3; V: TRBV27; DNA: TGTGCCAGCAGCTTAGCCGGGACACCGGGCCAGCAGTATTTT; CDR3: CASSLAGTPGQQYF
D: -; size: -; J: TRBJ1-5; V: TRBV10-3; DNA: TGTGCCATCAGTGAGAGGCGGCCGGAGGATCAGCCCCAGCATTTT; CDR3: CAISERRPEDQPQHF
D: TRBD1; size: -; J: TRBJ1-4; V: TRBV27; DNA: TGTGCCAGCAGTTTACTCGGGACAGGGGGAAGGGGTGAAAAACTGTTTTTT; CDR3: CASSLLGTGGRGEKLFF
D: TRBD1; size: -; J: TRBJ1-2; V: TRBV20-1; DNA: TGCAGTGCTAGTACGACAGGGGGCCACTATGGCTACACCTTC; CDR3: CSASTTGGHYGYTF
D: TRBD1; size: -; J: TRBJ2-2; V: TRBV18; DNA: TGTGCCAGCTCCCCTGACAGGGGTTGGACCGGGGAGCTGTTTTTT; CDR3: CASSPDRGWTGELFF
D: -; size: -; J: TRBJ1-6; V: TRBV6-5; DNA: TGTGCCAGCAGTCTCTTCCCAGGTCCCCTCCACTTT; CDR3: CASSLFPGPLHF
D: TRBD1; size: -; J: TRBJ2-3; V: TRBV7-9; DNA: TGTGCCAGCAGCTTAGGGGACAGCCGCACAGATACGCAGTATTTT; CDR3: CASSLGDSRTDTQYF
D: TRBD1; size: -; J: TRBJ2-3; V: TRBV7-6; DNA: TGTGCCAGCAGCTTAGCGACGGGACAGTTCTTCACAGATACGCAGTATTTT; CDR3: CASSLATGQFFTDTQYF
D: TRBD1; size: -; J: TRBJ2-5; V: TRBV3-1/TRBV3-2; DNA: TGTGCCAGCAGCCAAGGTCCACAGGGGTTCCAAGAGACCCAGTACTTC; CDR3: CASSQGPQGFQETQYF
D: -; size: once; J: TRBJ2-5; V: TRBV6-5; DNA: TGTGCCAGCACCAAGGGGCTAGTTCGGGAAGAGACCCAGTACTTC; CDR3: CASTKGLVREETQYF
D: -; size: once; J: TRBJ2-3; V: TRBV5-1; DNA: TGCGCCAGCAGCTACGGGGGGCCCCCAGATACGCAGTATTTT; CDR3: CASSYGGPPDTQYF
D: -; size: few; J: TRBJ1-6; V: TRBV4-1; DNA: TGCGCCAGCAGCCAAGAACTTGGGCCACCCCTCCACTTT; CDR3: CASSQELGPPLHF
D: -; size: -; J: TRBJ1-6; V: TRBV14; DNA: TGTGCCAGCAGCCAAGAAAGTCGGGGTTCACCCCTCCACTTT; CDR3: CASSQESRGSPLHF
D: TRBD1; size: -; J: TRBJ2-1; V: TRBV2; DNA: TGTGCCAGCAGCTTAGGACAGGCCTCCTACAATGAGCAGTTCTTC; CDR3: CASSLGQASYNEQFF
D: TRBD1; size: -; J: TRBJ2-7; V: TRBV7-2; DNA: TGTGCCAGCAGCTTAGGGTCCGGGACAGCACCCTACGAGCAGTACTTC; CDR3: CASSLGSGTAPYEQYF
D: TRBD2; size: -; J: TRBJ2-7; V: TRBV27; DNA: TGTGCCAGCAGTTTAAGATCTAGCGGGGTCCGAGGGCTCTACGAGCAGTACTTC; CDR3: CASSLRSSGVRGLYEQYF
D: TRBD1; size: -; J: TRBJ1-2; V: TRBV18; DNA: TGTGCCAGCTCCACAGGGGGCGGTGGCTATGGCTACACCTTC; CDR3: CASSTGGGGYGYTF
D: -; size: -; J: TRBJ1-2; V: TRBV2; DNA: TGTGCCAGCAGCGGTGTTAACTATGGCTACACCTTC; CDR3: CASSGVNYGYTF
D: TRBD1; size: -; J: TRBJ2-2; V: TRBV3-1/TRBV3-2; DNA: TGTGCCAGCAGCCAAGGAGGGGGCGGAGCTTCCGGGGAGCTGTTTTTT; CDR3: CASSQGGGGASGELFF
D: TRBD1; size: -; J: TRBJ1-1; V: TRBV19; DNA: TGTGCCAGTAGGACCCAGGGGGGGAACACTGAAGCTTTCTTT; CDR3: CASRTQGGNTEAFF
D: -; size: -; J: TRBJ2-1; V: TRBV10-3; DNA: TGTGCCATCAGTGGGGAGAGCCGCGAGCAGTTCTTC; CDR3: CAISGESREQFF
D: -; size: -; J: TRBJ2-7; V: TRBV11-2; DNA: TGTGCCAGCAGCTTAGTTCCCCAGGGGCTAGAGGGCGAGCAGTACTTC; CDR3: CASSLVPQGLEGEQYF
D: TRBD1; size: -; J: TRBJ1-6; V: TRBV19; DNA: TGTGCCAGTAGTCACCGGGACAGGGGTTATAATTCACCCCTCCACTTT; CDR3: CASSHRDRGYNSPLHF
D: -; size: once; J: TRBJ1-1; V: TRBV5-1; DNA: TGCGCCAGCAGCTTGGGGGCGTTAACAGTTGAGCAAGCTTTCTTT; CDR3: CASSLGALTVEQAFF
D: TRBD1; size: -; J: TRBJ1-6; V: TRBV4-2; DNA: TGTGCCAGCAGCCAATCCGTTCGGTTAGGGACAGGGTATGAGGCACCCCTCCACTTT; CDR3: CASSQSVRLGTGYEAPLHF
D: -; size: -; J: TRBJ1-3; V: TRBV18; DNA: TGTGCCAGCTCACCAAGAGCGGTGGGGGGCTCTGGAAACACCATATATTTT; CDR3: CASSPRAVGGSGNTIYF
D: -; size: -; J: TRBJ1-2; V: TRBV18; DNA: TGTGCCAGCTCACCAAGGACAGACAATAACTATGGCTACACCTTC; CDR3: CASSPRTDNNYGYTF
D: TRBD1; size: -; J: TRBJ1-1; V: TRBV19; DNA: TGTGCCAGTAGTATGGCCCGACAGGGTGAAGCTTTCTTT; CDR3: CASSMARQGEAFF
D: TRBD1; size: -; J: TRBJ1-4; V: TRBV18; DNA: TGTGCCAGCTCACCAGGGACAGGGAAGGAAGAAAAACTGTTTTTT; CDR3: CASSPGTGKEEKLFF
D: TRBD2; size: -; J: TRBJ2-3; V: TRBV2; DNA: TGTGCCAGCAGCGGGGGGGCTTCAGATACGCAGTATTTT; CDR3: CASSGGASDTQYF
D: TRBD2; size: -; J: TRBJ2-1; V: TRBV30; DNA: TGTGCCTGGAGCCTTCCTAGCGGGGGGGCCGATGAGCAGTTCTTC; CDR3: CAWSLPSGGADEQFF
D: -; size: -; J: TRBJ1-3; V: TRBV3-1/TRBV3-2; DNA: TGTGCCAGCAGCCCCTCAGGCGGGTACTCTGGAAACACCATATATTTT; CDR3: CASSPSGGYSGNTIYF
D: TRBD1; size: -; J: TRBJ2-2; V: TRBV18; DNA: TGTGCCAGCTCGCTTCTAAGGACAGGGGACACCGGGGAGCTGTTTTTT; CDR3: CASSLLRTGDTGELFF
D: -; size: -; J: TRBJ2-1; V: TRBV29-1; DNA: TGCAGCGTTCTACCCACGGGGTCATACAATGAGCAGTTCTTC; CDR3: CSVLPTGSYNEQFF
D: -; size: -; J: TRBJ1-2; V: TRBV27; DNA: TGTGCCAGCAGTTTACAGGGCGATATTGGCTACACCTTC; CDR3: CASSLQGDIGYTF
D: -; size: -; J: TRBJ2-3; V: TRBV4-1; DNA: TGCGCCAGCAGCCAGCTCGTAAGGGGGGATACGCAGTATTTT; CDR3: CASSQLVRGDTQYF
D: -; size: -; J: TRBJ1-5; V: TRBV5-5; DNA: TGTGCCAGCAGCCAGTCCGGGTCTGACAATCAGCCCCAGCATTTT; CDR3: CASSQSGSDNQPQHF
D: -; size: -; J: TRBJ1-3; V: TRBV6-6; DNA: TGTGCCAGCAGTCCCAGGGTTGGAAACACCATATATTTT; CDR3: CASSPRVGNTIYF
D: -; size: many; J: TRBJ2-2; V: TRBV5-1; DNA: TGCGCCAGCTCCCCCCCCAGGGCCAACGGCGGGGAGCTGTTTTTT; CDR3: CASSPPRANGGELFF
D: TRBD1; size: -; J: TRBJ1-6; V: TRBV5-6; DNA: TGTGCCAGCAGCTCGACCGGGACAGGGGGGTCACCCCTCCACTTT; CDR3: CASSSTGTGGSPLHF
D: TRBD2; size: few; J: TRBJ2-1; V: TRBV6-2/TRBV6-3; DNA: TGTGCCAGCAGTTACTCGAAACTAGCGGGGGTCCACAATGAGCAGTTCTTC; CDR3: CASSYSKLAGVHNEQFF
D: -; size: -; J: TRBJ1-5; V: TRBV5-5; DNA: TGTGCCAGCAGTAGTCATCTAGAGGGCAATCAGCCCCAGCATTTT; CDR3: CASSSHLEGNQPQHF
D: -; size: -; J: TRBJ2-6; V: TRBV27; DNA: TGTGCCAGCAGGGCGGGGGGGGCCAACGTCCTGACTTTC; CDR3: CASRAGGANVLTF